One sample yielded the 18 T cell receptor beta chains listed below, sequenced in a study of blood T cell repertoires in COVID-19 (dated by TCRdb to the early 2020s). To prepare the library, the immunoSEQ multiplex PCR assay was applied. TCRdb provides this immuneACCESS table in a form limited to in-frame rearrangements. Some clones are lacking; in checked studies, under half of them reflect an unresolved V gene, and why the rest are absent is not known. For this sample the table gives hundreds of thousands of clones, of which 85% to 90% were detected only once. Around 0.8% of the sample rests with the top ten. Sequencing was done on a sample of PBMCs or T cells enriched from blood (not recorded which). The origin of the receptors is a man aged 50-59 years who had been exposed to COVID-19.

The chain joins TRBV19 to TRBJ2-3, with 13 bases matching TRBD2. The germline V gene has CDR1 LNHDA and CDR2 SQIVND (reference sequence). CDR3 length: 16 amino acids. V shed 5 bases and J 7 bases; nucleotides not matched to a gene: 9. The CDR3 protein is CASSVGTSGNLYTQYF. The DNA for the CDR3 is TGTGCCAGTAGTGTCGGGACTAGCGGGAATTTATATACGCAGTATTTT.

CDR3 nucleotides: TGTGCCAGCAGTTTATTCCTTGATAGCTCCTACAATGAGCAGTTCTTC. Residues: CASSLFLDSSYNEQFF. The rearrangement joins TRBV27 to TRBJ2-1; D ambiguous. The CDR3 extends over 16 amino acids. V was shortened by 1 base and J by 0 bases, with 10 bases between the two germline ends. From germline, CDR1 is MNHEY and CDR2 SMNVEV (reference sequence).

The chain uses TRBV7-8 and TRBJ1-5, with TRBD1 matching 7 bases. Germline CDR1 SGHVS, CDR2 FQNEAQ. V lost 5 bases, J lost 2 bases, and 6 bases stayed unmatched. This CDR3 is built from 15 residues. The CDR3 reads CASSIDRVGNQPQHF. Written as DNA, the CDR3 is TGTGCCAGCAGCATAGACAGGGTCGGCAATCAGCCCCAGCATTTT.

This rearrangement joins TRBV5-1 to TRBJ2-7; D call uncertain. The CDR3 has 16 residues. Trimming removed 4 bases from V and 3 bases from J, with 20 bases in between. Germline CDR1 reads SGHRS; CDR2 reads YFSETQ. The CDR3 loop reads CASSKETLGTNYEQYF. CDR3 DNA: TGCGCCAGCAGCAAAGAGACCTTAGGAACTAACTACGAGCAGTACTTC.

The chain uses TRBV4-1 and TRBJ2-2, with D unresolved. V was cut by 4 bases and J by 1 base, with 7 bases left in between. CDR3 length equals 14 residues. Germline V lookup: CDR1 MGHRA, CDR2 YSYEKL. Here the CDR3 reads CASSRGENTGELFF. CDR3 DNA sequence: TGCGCCAGCAGCCGAGGAGAGAACACCGGGGAGCTGTTTTTT.

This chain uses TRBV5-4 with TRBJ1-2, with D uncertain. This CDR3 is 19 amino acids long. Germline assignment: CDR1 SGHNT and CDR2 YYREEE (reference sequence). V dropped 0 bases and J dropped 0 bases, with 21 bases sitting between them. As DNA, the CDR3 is TGTGCCAGCAGCTTGGCCCTTGGCAGACAATCACGATCTAACTATGGCTACACCTTC. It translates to CASSLALGRQSRSNYGYTF.

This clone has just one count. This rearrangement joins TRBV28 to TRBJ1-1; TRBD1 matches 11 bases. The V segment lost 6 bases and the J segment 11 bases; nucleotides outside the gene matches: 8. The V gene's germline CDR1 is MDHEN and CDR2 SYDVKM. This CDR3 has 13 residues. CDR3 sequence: CASRKGQGGSAFF. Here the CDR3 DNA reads TGTGCCAGCAGGAAGGGACAGGGGGGTTCGGCTTTCTTT.

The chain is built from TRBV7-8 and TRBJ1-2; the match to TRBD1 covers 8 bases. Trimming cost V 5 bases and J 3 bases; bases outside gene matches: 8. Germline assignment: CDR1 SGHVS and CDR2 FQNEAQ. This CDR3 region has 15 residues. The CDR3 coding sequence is TGTGCCAGCAGCCCAGACGGGACAGGCGACTATGGCTACACCTTC. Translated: CASSPDGTGDYGYTF.

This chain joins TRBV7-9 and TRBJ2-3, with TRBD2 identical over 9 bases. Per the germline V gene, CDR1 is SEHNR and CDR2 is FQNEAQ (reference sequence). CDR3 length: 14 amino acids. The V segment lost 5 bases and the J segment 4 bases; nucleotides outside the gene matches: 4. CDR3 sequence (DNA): TGTGCCAGCAGCACTAGCGGGTTGTCAGATACGCAGTATTTT. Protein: CASSTSGLSDTQYF.

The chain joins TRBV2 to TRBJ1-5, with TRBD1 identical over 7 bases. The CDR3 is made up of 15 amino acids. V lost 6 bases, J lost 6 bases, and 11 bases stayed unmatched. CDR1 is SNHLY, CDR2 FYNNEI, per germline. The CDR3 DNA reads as TGTGCCAGCAGCGGGACCGACAGGGATCCTCAGCCCCAGCATTTT. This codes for CASSGTDRDPQPQHF.

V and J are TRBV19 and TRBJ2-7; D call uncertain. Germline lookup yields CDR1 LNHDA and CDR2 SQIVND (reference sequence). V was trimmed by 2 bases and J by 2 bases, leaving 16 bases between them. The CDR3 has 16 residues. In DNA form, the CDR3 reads TGTGCCAGTAGTATACGAGTCAGCGTTAGTCCCTACGAGCAGTACTTC. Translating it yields CASSIRVSVSPYEQYF.

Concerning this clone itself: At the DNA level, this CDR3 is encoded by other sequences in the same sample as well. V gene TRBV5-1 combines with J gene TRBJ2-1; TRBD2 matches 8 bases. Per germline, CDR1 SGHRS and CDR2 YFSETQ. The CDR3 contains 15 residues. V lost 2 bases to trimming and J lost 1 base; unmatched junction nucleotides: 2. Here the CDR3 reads CASSLAGESYNEQFF. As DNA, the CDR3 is TGCGCCAGCAGCTTAGCGGGAGAATCCTACAATGAGCAGTTCTTC.

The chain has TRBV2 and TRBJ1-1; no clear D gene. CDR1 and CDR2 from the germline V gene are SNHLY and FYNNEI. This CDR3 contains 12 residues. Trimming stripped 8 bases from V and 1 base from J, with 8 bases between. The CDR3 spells CASRGGNTEAFF. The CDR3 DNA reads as TGTGCCAGCCGGGGAGGGAACACTGAAGCTTTCTTT.

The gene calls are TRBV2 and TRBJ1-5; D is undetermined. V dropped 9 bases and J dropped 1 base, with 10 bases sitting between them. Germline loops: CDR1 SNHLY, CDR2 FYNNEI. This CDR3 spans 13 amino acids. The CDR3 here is CASSRESNQPQHF. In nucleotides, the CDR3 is TGTGCCAGTTCTCGGGAGAGCAATCAGCCCCAGCATTTT. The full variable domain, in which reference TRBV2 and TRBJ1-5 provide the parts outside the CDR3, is EPEVTQTPSHQVTQMGQEVILRCVPISNHLYFYWYRQILGQKVEFLVSFYNNEISEKSEIFDDQFSVERPDGSNFTLKIRSTKLEDSAMYFCASSRESNQPQHFGDGTRLSIL.

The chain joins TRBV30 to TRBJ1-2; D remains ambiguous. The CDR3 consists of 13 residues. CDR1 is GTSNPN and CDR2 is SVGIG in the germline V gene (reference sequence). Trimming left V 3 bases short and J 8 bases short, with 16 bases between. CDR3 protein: CAWSSSLASGYTF. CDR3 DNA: TGTGCCTGGAGCAGTTCCCTTGCATCGGGCTACACCTTC. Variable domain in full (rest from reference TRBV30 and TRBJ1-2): SQTIHQWPATLVQPVGSPLSLECTVEGTSNPNLYWYRQAAGRGLQLLFYSVGIGQISSEVPQNLSASRPQDRQFILSSKKLLLSDSGFYLCAWSSSLASGYTFGSGTRLTVV.

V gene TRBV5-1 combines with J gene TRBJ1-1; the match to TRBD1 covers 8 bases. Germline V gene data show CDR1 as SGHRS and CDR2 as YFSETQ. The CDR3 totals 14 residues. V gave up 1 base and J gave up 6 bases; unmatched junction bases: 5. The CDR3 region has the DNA TGCGCCAGCAGCTTGATACAGGGGGGGTCTGAAGCTTTCTTT. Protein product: CASSLIQGGSEAFF.

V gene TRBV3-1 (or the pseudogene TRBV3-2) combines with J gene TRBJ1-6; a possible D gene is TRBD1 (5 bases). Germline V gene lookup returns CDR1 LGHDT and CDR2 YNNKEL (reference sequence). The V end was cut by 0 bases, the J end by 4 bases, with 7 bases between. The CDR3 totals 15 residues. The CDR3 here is CASSQDDRYNSPLHF. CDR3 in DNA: TGTGCCAGCAGCCAAGATGACAGATATAATTCACCCCTCCACTTT.

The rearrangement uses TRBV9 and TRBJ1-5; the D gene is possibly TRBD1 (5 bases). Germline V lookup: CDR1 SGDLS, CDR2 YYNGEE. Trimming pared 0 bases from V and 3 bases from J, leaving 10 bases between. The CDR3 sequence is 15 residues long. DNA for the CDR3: TGTGCCAGCAGCGTAGGGGCGGACAACAATCAGCCCCAGCATTTT. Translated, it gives CASSVGADNNQPQHF.